This T cell receptor (beta chain) was recorded in a study of T cell responses to AZD1222 COVID-19 vaccine. Across the whole study: Recipients boosted at about 4 weeks or about 12 weeks are pooled.

Libraries were prepared by immunoSEQ multiplex PCR; TCRdb keeps only in-frame clonotypes and omits some of them. The table records 110,000 or so clones, about 86% of them present only once. About this clone itself: Its target is not known.

Study-level points and caveats: Spike-specific TCR breadth rose after two AZD1222 doses, and depth rose as well. Most donors were white British, females outnumbered males, and clonal diversity was possibly underestimated. In all cases, repertoires were sampled only after the peak T cell response.

Losses at the gene ends were 4 bases for V and 2 bases for J; bases not matched to a gene: 7. The CDR3 totals 16 residues. The V gene's germline CDR1 is SGHTA and CDR2 FQGNSA. The sample was peripheral blood, taken on day 0 of AZD1222 vaccination. The rearrangement joins TRBV7-2 to TRBJ2-7; TRBD1 matches 11 bases. This receptor was taken from an adult in good health. CDR3 amino acids: CASSSGWDRGTYEQYF. The CDR3 nucleotides read TGTGCCAGCAGCTCCGGGTGGGACAGGGGGACCTACGAGCAGTACTTC. Full variable domain (rest looked up from reference TRBV7-2 and TRBJ2-7): GAGVSQSPSNKVTEKGKDVELRCDPISGHTALYWYRQSLGQGLEFLIYFQGNSAPDKSGLPSDRFSAERTGGSVSTLTIQRTQQEDSAVYLCASSSGWDRGTYEQYFGPGTRLTVT.